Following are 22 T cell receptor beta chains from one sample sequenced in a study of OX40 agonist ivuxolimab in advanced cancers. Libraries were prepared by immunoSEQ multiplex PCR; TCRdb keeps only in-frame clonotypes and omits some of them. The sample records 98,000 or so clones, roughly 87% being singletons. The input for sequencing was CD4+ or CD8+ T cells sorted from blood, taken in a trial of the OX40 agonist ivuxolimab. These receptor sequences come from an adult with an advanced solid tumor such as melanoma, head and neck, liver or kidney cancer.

The DNA of the CDR3 is TGTGCCTGCGCCGGGACCATAGGTGAAAAACTGTTTTTT. Its translation: CACAGTIGEKLFF. V usage is TRBV30 and J usage is TRBJ1-4, with a weak D call TRBD1 (5 bases). From germline, CDR1 is GTSNPN and CDR2 SVGIG (reference sequence). V was clipped by 6 bases and J by 7 bases, with 15 bases between them. The CDR3 has 13 amino acids. The whole variable domain, filled in from reference TRBV30 and TRBJ1-4, reads SQTIHQWPATLVQPVGSPLSLECTVEGTSNPNLYWYRQAAGRGLQLLFYSVGIGQISSEVPQNLSASRPQDRQFILSSKKLLLSDSGFYLCACAGTIGEKLFFGSGTQLSVL.

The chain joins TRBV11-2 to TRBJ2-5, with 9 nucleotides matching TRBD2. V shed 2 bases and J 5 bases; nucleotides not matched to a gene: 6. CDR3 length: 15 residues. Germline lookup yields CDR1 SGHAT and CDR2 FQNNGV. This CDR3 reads CASSLPSGTRETQYF. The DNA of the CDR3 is TGTGCCAGCAGCTTACCTAGCGGGACACGGGAGACCCAGTACTTC.

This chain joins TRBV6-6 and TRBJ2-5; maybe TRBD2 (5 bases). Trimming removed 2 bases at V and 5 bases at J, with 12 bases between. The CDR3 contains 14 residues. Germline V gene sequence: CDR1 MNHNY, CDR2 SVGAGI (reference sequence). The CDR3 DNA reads TGTGCCAGCAGTTACAGGGAGCGAGAGGAGACCCAGTACTTC. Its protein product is CASSYREREETQYF.

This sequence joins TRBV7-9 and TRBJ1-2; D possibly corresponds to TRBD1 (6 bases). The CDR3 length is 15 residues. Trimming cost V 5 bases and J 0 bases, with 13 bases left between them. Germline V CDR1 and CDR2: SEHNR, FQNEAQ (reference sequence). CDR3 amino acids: CASSTQGITNYGYTF. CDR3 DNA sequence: TGTGCCAGCAGCACACAGGGCATTACTAACTATGGCTACACCTTC. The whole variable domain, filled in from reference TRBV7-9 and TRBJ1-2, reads DTGVSQNPRHKITKRGQNVTFRCDPISEHNRLYWYRQTLGQGPEFLTYFQNEAQLEKSRLLSDRFSAERPKGSFSTLEIQRTEQGDSAMYLCASSTQGITNYGYTFGSGTRLTVV.

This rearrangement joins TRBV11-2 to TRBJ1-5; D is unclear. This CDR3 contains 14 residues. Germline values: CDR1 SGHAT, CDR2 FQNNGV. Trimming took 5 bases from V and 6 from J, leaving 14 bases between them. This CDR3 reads CASSREGGTQPQHF. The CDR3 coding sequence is TGTGCCAGCAGCAGAGAGGGTGGTACTCAGCCCCAGCATTTT.

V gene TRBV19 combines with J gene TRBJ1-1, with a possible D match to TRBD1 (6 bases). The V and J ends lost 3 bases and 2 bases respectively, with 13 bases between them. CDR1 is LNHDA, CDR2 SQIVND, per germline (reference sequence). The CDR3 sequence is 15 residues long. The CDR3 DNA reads TGTGCCAGTAGTATGGGGGCAGCCCCAAACACTGAAGCTTTCTTT. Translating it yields CASSMGAAPNTEAFF.

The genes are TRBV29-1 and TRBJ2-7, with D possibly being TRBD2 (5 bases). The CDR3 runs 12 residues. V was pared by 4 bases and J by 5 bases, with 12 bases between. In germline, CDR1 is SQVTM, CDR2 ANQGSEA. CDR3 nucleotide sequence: TGCAGCGTTGGGGGAGTCCCTAACGAGCAGTACTTC. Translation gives CSVGGVPNEQYF.

CDR3 in DNA: TGTGCCAGCAGCCCCTCGAACACCGGGGAGCTGTTTTTT. The encoded protein is CASSPSNTGELFF. The J gene is TRBJ2-2, the V gene TRBV7-2; no clear D gene. Between the trimmed V and J ends, which lost 5 bases and 0 bases, there was a span of 4 bases. The CDR3 has 13 amino acids. Germline V gene data show CDR1 as SGHTA and CDR2 as FQGNSA.

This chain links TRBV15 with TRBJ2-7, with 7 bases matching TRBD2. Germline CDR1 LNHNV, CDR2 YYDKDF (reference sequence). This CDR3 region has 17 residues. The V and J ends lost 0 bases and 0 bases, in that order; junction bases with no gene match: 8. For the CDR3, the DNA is TGTGCCACCAGCAGAGATCTCGGGCGGGAGTTCTCCTACGAGCAGTACTTC. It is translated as CATSRDLGREFSYEQYF.

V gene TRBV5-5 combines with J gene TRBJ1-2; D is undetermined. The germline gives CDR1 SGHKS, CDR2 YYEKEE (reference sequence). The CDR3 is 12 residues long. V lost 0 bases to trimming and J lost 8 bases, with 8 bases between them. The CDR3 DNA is TGTGCCAGCAGCTTGGTCCTTTGGGGCTACACCTTC. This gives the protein CASSLVLWGYTF. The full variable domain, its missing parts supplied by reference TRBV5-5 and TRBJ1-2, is DAGVTQSPTHLIKTRGQQVTLRCSPISGHKSVSWYQQVLGQGPQFIFQYYEKEERGRGNFPDRFSARQFPNYSSELNVNALLLGDSALYLCASSLVLWGYTFGSGTRLTVV.

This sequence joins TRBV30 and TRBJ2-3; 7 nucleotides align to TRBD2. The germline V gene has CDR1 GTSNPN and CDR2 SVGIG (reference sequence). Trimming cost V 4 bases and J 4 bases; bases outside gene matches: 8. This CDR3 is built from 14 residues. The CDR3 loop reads CAWNGQGGADTQYF. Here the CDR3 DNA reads TGTGCCTGGAATGGGCAGGGAGGGGCAGATACGCAGTATTTT.

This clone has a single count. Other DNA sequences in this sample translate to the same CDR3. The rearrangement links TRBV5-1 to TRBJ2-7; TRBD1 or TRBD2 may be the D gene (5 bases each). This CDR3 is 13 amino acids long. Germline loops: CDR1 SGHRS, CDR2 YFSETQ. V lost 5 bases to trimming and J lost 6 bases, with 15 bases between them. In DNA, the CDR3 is TGCGCCAGCAGTGTAGGGGACCGAGGCGAGCAGTACTTC. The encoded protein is CASSVGDRGEQYF.

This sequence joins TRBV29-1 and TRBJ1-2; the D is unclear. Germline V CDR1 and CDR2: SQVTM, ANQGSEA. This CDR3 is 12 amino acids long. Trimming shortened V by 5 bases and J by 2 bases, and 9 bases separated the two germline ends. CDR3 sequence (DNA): TGCAGCGTTTTGGTACCAAACTATGGCTACACCTTC. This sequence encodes CSVLVPNYGYTF.

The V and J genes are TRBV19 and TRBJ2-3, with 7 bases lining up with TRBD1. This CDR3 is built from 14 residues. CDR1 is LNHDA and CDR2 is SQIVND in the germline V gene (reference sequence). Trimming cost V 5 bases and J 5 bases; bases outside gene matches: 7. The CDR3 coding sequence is TGTGCCAGTAGTTTTAGGGGGCAAAGAGATACGCAGTATTTT. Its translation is CASSFRGQRDTQYF.

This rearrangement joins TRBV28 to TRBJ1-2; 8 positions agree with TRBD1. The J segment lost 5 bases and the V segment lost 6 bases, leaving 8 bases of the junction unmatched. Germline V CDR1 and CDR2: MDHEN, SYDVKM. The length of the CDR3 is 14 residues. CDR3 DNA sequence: TGTGCCAGCAGAGGACAGGGAGGTCTTTATGGCTACACCTTC. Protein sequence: CASRGQGGLYGYTF.

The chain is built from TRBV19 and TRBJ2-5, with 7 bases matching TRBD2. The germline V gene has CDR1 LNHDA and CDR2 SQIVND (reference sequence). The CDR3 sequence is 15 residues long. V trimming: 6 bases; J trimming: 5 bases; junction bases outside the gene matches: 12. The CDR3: CASSLGLGEGETQYF. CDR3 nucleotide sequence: TGTGCCAGTAGCCTCGGACTAGGCGAAGGGGAGACCCAGTACTTC.

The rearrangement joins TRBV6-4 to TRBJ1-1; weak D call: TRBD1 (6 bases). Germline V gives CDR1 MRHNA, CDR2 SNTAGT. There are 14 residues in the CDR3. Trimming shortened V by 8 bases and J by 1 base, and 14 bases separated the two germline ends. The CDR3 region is CASSPGDSNTEAFF. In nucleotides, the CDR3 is TGTGCCAGCTCCCCAGGGGATTCGAACACTGAAGCTTTCTTT.

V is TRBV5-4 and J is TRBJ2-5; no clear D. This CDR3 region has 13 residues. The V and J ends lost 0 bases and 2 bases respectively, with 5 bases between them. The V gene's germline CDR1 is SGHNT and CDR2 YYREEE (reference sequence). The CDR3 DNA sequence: TGTGCCAGCAGCTTGGGTTTTCAAGAGACCCAGTACTTC. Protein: CASSLGFQETQYF.

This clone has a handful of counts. CDR3 amino acids: CASSSGPRDTIYF. In nucleotides, the CDR3 is TGTGCCAGCAGCTCCGGCCCTCGGGACACCATATATTTT. V is TRBV5-4 and J is TRBJ1-3; D ambiguous. V lost 3 bases, J lost 8 bases, and 12 bases lay in between. CDR3 length: 13 residues. CDR1 and CDR2 from the germline V gene are SGHNT and YYREEE (reference sequence).

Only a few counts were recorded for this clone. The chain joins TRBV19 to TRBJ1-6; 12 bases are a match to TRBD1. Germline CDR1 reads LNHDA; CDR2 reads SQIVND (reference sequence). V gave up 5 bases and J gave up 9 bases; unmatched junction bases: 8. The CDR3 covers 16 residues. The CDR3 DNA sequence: TGTGCCAGTAGTCTACGGGGACAGGGGGCGCGTTCACCCCTCCACTTT. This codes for CASSLRGQGARSPLHF.

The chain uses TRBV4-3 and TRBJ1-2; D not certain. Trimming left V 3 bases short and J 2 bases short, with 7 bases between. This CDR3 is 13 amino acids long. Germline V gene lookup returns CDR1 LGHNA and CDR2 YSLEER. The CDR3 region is CASSQASNYGYTF. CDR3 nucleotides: TGCGCCAGCAGCCAGGCCTCAAACTATGGCTACACCTTC.

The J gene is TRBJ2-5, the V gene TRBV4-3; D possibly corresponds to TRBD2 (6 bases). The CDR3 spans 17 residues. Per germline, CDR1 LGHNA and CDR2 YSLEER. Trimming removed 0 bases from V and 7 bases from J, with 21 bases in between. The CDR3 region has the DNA TGCGCCAGCAGCCAAGATTGGGGCGGGGAAGGTATTGTGACCCAGTACTTC. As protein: CASSQDWGGEGIVTQYF.